Listed here is a single TCR beta chain. The data belong to a study of T cell responses to AZD1222 COVID-19 vaccine. Measured with immunoSEQ multiplex PCR; TCRdb has only the in-frame clones, and not every one. The table has about 140,000 clones, less than 95% seen once. Germline CDR1 is SEHNR and CDR2 is FQNEAQ (reference sequence). V dropped 1 base and J dropped 6 bases, with 10 bases sitting between them. This CDR3 comprises 15 residues. The V gene is TRBV7-9, the J gene TRBJ1-6, with D possibly being TRBD1 (5 bases). Specimen: peripheral blood, collected 28 days after the second AZD1222 dose. This TCR came from an adult who received the AZD1222 COVID-19 vaccine. For the CDR3, the DNA is TGTGCCAGCAGCTTAGAAGGGGTGGGTAATTCACCCCTCCACTTT. The encoded protein is CASSLEGVGNSPLHF.